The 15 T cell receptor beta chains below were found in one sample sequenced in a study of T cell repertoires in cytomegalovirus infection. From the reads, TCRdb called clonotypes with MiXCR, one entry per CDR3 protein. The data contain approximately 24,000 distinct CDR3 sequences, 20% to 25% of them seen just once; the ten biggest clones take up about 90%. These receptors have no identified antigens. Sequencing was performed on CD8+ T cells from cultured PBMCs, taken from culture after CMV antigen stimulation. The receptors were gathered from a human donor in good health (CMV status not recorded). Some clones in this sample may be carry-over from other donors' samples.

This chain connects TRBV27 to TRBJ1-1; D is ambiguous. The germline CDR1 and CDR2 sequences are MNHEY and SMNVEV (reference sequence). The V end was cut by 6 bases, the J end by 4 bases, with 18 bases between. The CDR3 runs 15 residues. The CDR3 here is CASSRDIGPGTEAFF. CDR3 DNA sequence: TGTGCCAGCAGCCGGGATATTGGACCGGGCACTGAAGCTTTCTTT.

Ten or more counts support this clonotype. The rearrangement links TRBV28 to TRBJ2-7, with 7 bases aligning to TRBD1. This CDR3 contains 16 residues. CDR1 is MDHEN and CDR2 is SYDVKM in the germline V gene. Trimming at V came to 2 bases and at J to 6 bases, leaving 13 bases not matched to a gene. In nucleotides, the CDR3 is TGTGCCAGCAGTTTAGGTTCTGGCAGGGGGATCTCCGAGCAGTACTTC. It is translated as CASSLGSGRGISEQYF.

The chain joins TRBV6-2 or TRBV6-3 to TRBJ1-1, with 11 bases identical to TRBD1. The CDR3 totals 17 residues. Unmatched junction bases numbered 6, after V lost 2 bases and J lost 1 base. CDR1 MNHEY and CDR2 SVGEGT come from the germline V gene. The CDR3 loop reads CASSYARDRGANTEAFF. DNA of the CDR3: TGTGCCAGCAGTTACGCCCGGGACAGGGGGGCGAACACTGAAGCTTTCTTT.

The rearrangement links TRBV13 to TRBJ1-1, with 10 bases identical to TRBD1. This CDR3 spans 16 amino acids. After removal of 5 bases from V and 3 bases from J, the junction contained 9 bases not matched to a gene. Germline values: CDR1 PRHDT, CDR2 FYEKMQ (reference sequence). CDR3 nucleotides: TGTGCCAGCAGCGCCCGGCCAGGGACAGGGGACACTGAAGCTTTCTTT. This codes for CASSARPGTGDTEAFF.

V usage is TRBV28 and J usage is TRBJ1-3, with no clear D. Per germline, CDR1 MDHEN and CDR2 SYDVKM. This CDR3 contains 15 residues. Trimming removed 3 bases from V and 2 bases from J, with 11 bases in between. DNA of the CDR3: TGTGCCAGCAGTTTGTCTTGGAGTCCTGGAAACACCATATATTTT. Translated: CASSLSWSPGNTIYF.

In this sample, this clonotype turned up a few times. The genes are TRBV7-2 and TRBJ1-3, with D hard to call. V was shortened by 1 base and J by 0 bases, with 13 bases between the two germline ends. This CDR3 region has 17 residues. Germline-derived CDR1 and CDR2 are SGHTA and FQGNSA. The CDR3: CASSLVGSLSSGNTIYF. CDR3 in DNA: TGTGCCAGCAGCTTAGTCGGCAGCCTGAGCTCTGGAAACACCATATATTTT.

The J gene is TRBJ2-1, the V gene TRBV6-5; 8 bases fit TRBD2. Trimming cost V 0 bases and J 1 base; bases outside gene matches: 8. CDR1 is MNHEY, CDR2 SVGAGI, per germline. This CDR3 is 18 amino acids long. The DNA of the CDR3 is TGTGCCAGCAGTTACTCGGTGTTGGCGGGGGGTTCCTACAATGAGCAGTTCTTC. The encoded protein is CASSYSVLAGGSYNEQFF.

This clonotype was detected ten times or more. The CDR3 DNA reads as TGTGCCAGCAGCTTCGGACAGGGAACACGCGGGGGCACTGAAGCTTTCTTT. This codes for CASSFGQGTRGGTEAFF. The genes are TRBV11-1 and TRBJ1-1, with TRBD1 identical over 8 bases. V was clipped by 3 bases and J by 4 bases; unmatched bases: 13. The CDR3 is made up of 17 amino acids. The germline CDR1 and CDR2 sequences are SGHAT and FQDESV (reference sequence).

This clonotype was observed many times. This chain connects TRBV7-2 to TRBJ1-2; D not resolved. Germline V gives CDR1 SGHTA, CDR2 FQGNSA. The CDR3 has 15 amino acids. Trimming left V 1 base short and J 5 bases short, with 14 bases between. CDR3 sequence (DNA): TGTGCCAGCAGCTTAGAGTCCGGGGTGCGGTATGGCTACACCTTC. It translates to CASSLESGVRYGYTF.

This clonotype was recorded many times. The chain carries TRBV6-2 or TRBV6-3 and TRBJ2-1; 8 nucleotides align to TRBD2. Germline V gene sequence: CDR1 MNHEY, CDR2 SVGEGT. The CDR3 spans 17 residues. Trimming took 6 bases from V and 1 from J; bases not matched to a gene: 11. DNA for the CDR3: TGTGCCAGCAGCCCCGGTCGGGGGGGCGCGTCCTACAATGAGCAGTTCTTC. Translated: CASSPGRGGASYNEQFF.

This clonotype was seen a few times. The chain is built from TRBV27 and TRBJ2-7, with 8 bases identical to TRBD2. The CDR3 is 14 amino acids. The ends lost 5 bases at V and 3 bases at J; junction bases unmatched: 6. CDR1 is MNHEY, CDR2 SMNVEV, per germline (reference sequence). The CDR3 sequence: CASSQGLGGYEQYF. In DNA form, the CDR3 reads TGTGCCAGCAGTCAGGGACTAGGGGGCTACGAGCAGTACTTC.

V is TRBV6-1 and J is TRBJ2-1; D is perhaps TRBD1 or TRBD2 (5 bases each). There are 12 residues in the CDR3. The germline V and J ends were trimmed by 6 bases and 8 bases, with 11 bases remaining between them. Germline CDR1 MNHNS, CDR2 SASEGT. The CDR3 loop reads CASRLGVDEQFF. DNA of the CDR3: TGTGCCAGCAGGTTGGGGGTCGATGAGCAGTTCTTC.

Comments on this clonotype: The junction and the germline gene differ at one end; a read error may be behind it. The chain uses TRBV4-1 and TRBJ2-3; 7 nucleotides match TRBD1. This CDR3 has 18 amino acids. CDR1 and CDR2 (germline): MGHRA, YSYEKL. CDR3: CASSQVHRGQPSTDTQYF. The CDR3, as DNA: TGTGCCAGCAGCCAAGTACACCGGGGACAGCCTAGCACAGATACGCAGTATTTT.

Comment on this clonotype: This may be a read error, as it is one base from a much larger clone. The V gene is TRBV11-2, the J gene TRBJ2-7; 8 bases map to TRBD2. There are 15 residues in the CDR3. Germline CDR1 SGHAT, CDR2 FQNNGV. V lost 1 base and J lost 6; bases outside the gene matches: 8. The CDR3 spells CASSLASAGGTEQYF. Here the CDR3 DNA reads TGTGCCAGCAGCTTAGCTTCTGCGGGGGGAACCGAGCAGTACTTC.

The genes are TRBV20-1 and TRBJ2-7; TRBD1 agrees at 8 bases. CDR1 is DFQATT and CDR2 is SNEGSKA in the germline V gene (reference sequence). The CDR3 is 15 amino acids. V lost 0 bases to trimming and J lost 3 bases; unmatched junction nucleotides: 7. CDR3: CSARDGQGGFYEQYF. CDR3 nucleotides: TGCAGTGCTAGAGATGGACAGGGCGGATTCTACGAGCAGTACTTC.